These 14 T cell receptor beta chains came from one sample sequenced in a study of T cell responses to AZD1222 COVID-19 vaccine. Only in-frame clones appear in the TCRdb table, and some are missing; sequencing was by immunoSEQ multiplex PCR. The sample shows 100,000 to 150,000 clones, about 90% of them seen only once. This specimen was peripheral blood, taken on day 0 of AZD1222 vaccination. Receptors were obtained from an adult in good health.

The chain couples TRBV19 to TRBJ2-7, with D tentatively TRBD2 (5 bases). Deletions cut 0 bases from V and 4 bases from J, with 13 bases between. Germline V lookup: CDR1 LNHDA, CDR2 SQIVND (reference sequence). The CDR3 has 15 residues. The CDR3 reads CASSIDGLIKYEQYF. The CDR3 DNA is TGTGCCAGTAGTATAGATGGACTTATTAAATACGAGCAGTACTTC.

The V gene is TRBV10-3, the J gene TRBJ1-3; the match to TRBD1 covers 7 bases. V shed 3 bases, J shed 4 bases, and the junction held 6 bases outside the gene matches. The V gene's germline CDR1 is ENHRY and CDR2 SYGVKD. This CDR3 spans 15 amino acids. The CDR3: CAISDLGTVGNTIYF. The DNA of the CDR3 is TGTGCCATCAGTGATCTCGGGACAGTAGGAAACACCATATATTTT.

The chain uses TRBV7-3 and TRBJ2-6; 9 nucleotides match TRBD2. Per germline, CDR1 SGHTA and CDR2 FQGTGA. The CDR3 is 16 amino acids. After removal of 5 bases from V and 3 bases from J, the junction contained 5 bases not matched to a gene. The chain's CDR3 is CASSPTSGIGANVLTF. The CDR3 DNA is TGTGCCAGCAGCCCGACTAGCGGAATTGGGGCCAACGTCCTGACTTTC. Combining the CDR3 with reference TRBV7-3 and TRBJ2-6 gives the whole variable domain GAGVSQTPSNKVTEKGKYVELRCDPISGHTALYWYRQSLGQGPEFLIYFQGTGAADDSGLPNDRFFAVRPEGSVSTLKIQRTERGDSAVYLCASSPTSGIGANVLTFGAGSRLTVL.

The CDR3 loop reads CATAPGVFNEQFF. The CDR3 DNA follows: TGTGCCACCGCACCTGGGGTTTTCAATGAGCAGTTCTTC. The chain couples TRBV27 to TRBJ2-1; D not resolved. The CDR3 contains 13 residues. V was cut by 10 bases and J by 6 bases, with 16 bases left in between. The germline V gene has CDR1 MNHEY and CDR2 SMNVEV (reference sequence).

This clone appeared a single time. The chain couples TRBV24-1 to TRBJ1-1; TRBD1 aligns across 7 bases. Germline loops: CDR1 KGHDR, CDR2 SFDVKD. V shed 4 bases, J shed 11 bases, and the junction held 9 bases outside the gene matches. The CDR3 runs 13 residues. CDR3 amino acids: CATSDPGQAPAFF. For the CDR3, the DNA is TGTGCCACCAGTGACCCCGGACAGGCCCCGGCTTTCTTT.

This sequence joins TRBV5-1 and TRBJ2-3, with 13 bases that match TRBD2. The CDR3 totals 16 residues. CDR1 is SGHRS and CDR2 is YFSETQ in the germline V gene. The V and J ends lost 4 bases and 4 bases, in that order; junction bases with no gene match: 6. Here the CDR3 reads CASSLGLAGASDTQYF. CDR3 bases: TGCGCCAGCAGCCTAGGACTAGCGGGAGCTTCAGATACGCAGTATTTT.

The V and J genes are TRBV15 and TRBJ1-1; no clear D. The length of the CDR3 is 15 residues. Germline CDR1 reads LNHNV; CDR2 reads YYDKDF (reference sequence). Trimming pared 6 bases from V and 0 bases from J, leaving 14 bases between. The CDR3 protein is CATSNGKGMNTEAFF. The CDR3, as DNA: TGTGCCACCAGTAATGGGAAGGGAATGAACACTGAAGCTTTCTTT.

This clone occurred once. J is TRBJ1-1 and V is TRBV12-3 or TRBV12-4; D is possibly TRBD1 (5 bases). The V end lost 7 bases, the J end lost 10 bases, and 16 bases lay between the germline ends. This CDR3 spans 12 amino acids. CDR3 sequence (DNA): TGTGCCAGCACCCCGGGGGAGGTACGAGCTTTCTTT. Amino acids: CASTPGEVRAFF.

This chain joins TRBV10-3 and TRBJ2-7; D is perhaps TRBD1 (6 bases). This CDR3 is built from 14 residues. V was trimmed by 7 bases and J by 4 bases, leaving 17 bases between them. Germline values: CDR1 ENHRY, CDR2 SYGVKD. The CDR3 sequence is CAIMKTGPVYEQYF. In DNA form, the CDR3 reads TGTGCCATCATGAAGACAGGACCCGTGTACGAGCAGTACTTC.

The chain carries TRBV5-1 and TRBJ2-7; 8 bases map to TRBD2. CDR1 is SGHRS, CDR2 YFSETQ, per germline. CDR3 length equals 15 residues. V dropped 4 bases and J dropped 1; count of bases not matched to a gene: 7. In DNA form, the CDR3 reads TGCGCCAGCAGCCCCCCACGGGAGGGTTCCTACGAGCAGTACTTC. Its translation is CASSPPREGSYEQYF.

The chain joins TRBV13 to TRBJ1-1; no firm D call. Germline lookup yields CDR1 PRHDT and CDR2 FYEKMQ (reference sequence). There are 15 residues in the CDR3. V dropped 0 bases and J dropped 5 bases, with 13 bases sitting between them. This chain's CDR3 is CASSLGRNVRTEAFF. The CDR3 region has the DNA TGTGCCAGCAGCTTAGGCAGGAATGTAAGGACTGAAGCTTTCTTT.

This chain uses TRBV2 with TRBJ1-2; unclear D gene. Germline CDR1 and CDR2: SNHLY and FYNNEI. This CDR3 contains 12 residues. Between the trimmed V and J ends, which lost 8 bases and 4 bases, there was a span of 11 bases. For the CDR3, the DNA is TGTGCCAGCCCACATGACACCTATGGCTACACCTTC. Encoded protein: CASPHDTYGYTF.

This chain joins TRBV19 and TRBJ2-1; D call uncertain. The V and J ends lost 5 bases and 0 bases respectively, with 5 bases between them. The CDR3 extends over 13 amino acids. The germline gives CDR1 LNHDA, CDR2 SQIVND (reference sequence). The CDR3 loop is CASSPGSYNEQFF. The CDR3 DNA is TGTGCCAGTAGTCCCGGCTCCTACAATGAGCAGTTCTTC.

V and J are TRBV3-1 (or the pseudogene TRBV3-2) and TRBJ2-1; 15 nucleotides match TRBD2. The CDR3 consists of 16 residues. Trimming at V came to 4 bases and at J to 5 bases, leaving 3 bases not matched to a gene. Germline lookup yields CDR1 LGHDT and CDR2 YNNKEL (reference sequence). DNA of the CDR3: TGTGCCAGCAGCCGAGGACTAGCGGGAGGGAACAATGAGCAGTTCTTC. Protein product: CASSRGLAGGNNEQFF.